Sequencing of this T cell receptor (beta chain) was carried out in a study of regulatory T cells in long-lasting Graves disease. Notes on the study in general: Persistent Graves' patients showed less TCR diversity than newly diagnosed patients showed.

Details on this clonotype: The antigen is undetermined.

Regarding time point: newly diagnosed GD, antithyroid drugs for less than 3 months. The TCR library used RNA extracted from PBMCs. V dropped 5 bases and J dropped 3 bases, with 15 bases sitting between them. This CDR3 comprises 15 residues. CDR3 regions were amplified by Arm-PCR using iRepertoire HTBI primers to build TCR beta libraries. A single record per CDR3 protein comes from TCRdb applying MiXCR to the multiplex PCR reads. The table records some 220,000 distinct CDR3 sequences, roughly 19% of them present only once. Separately, the same data were catalogued under a study of T cells in Graves' hyperthyroidism and ophthalmopathy. This second report adds: Diagnosing involved the use of clinical symptoms, serum thyroxine and TRAb, thyroid ultrasound and orbital computed tomography.

This TCR came from a woman aged 25-40 years with Graves disease. This rearrangement joins TRBV12-3 or TRBV12-4 to TRBJ2-3, with D perhaps TRBD2 (6 bases). Sequences were derived from peripheral blood mononuclear cells (PBMCs), sampled at new diagnosis, from a patient treated with antithyroid drugs. The chain's CDR3 is CASSTGTAVTDTQYF. In DNA form, the CDR3 reads TGTGCCAGCAGTACCGGGACTGCAGTTACAGATACGCAGTATTTT.